This T cell receptor (beta chain) was sequenced in a study of blood T cell repertoires in COVID-19. In germline, CDR1 is SEHNR, CDR2 FQNEAQ (reference sequence). With V trimmed by 5 bases and J by 2 bases, 8 bases remained unmatched. This CDR3 is 16 amino acids long. The repertoire was sequenced with immunoSEQ multiplex PCR; TCRdb's copy has only in-frame clones and lacks some. Of 430,000 or so clones in the sample, over 75% were seen once. The sequence was collected from a woman in her late teens or twenties who had been exposed to COVID-19. The rearrangement links TRBV7-9 to TRBJ1-5, with 8 bases aligning to TRBD1. Sequenced sample: PBMCs or T cells enriched from blood (not recorded which). CDR3 amino acids: CASSLDRVVGNQPQHF. The CDR3 nucleotides read TGTGCCAGCAGCCTGGACAGGGTGGTAGGCAATCAGCCCCAGCATTTT.